The clone carrying this T cell receptor beta chain was recorded at least ten times. The antigen is unknown. The study made its TCR cDNA through 5'RACE template switching. That step introduced a universal primer site along with UMIs. From the 5' RACE reads, TCRdb called clonotypes with MiXCR, one entry per CDR3 protein. The sample shows 280,000 or so distinct CDR3 sequences, around 9.3% of them seen only once. This specimen belongs to a study of T cells after yellow fever vaccination. Study background: Fractions of limited cellularity were prepared by means of SMART-Seq v4 Ultra Low Input.

Findings and limits, study-wide: A secondary response was less intense yet reached its peak sooner, at day 5 versus 15. Clones that expanded after primary vaccination mostly reappeared after the booster (roughly 96% CD4, around 87% CD8).

Germline V gene data show CDR1 as SQVTM and CDR2 as ANQGSEA. The CDR3 extends over 13 amino acids. The V end lost 2 bases, the J end lost 7 bases, and 12 bases lay between the germline ends. The chain is built from TRBV29-1 and TRBJ2-1; D may match TRBD1 or TRBD2 (5 bases each). The sequences come from CD4+ T cells sorted from PBMCs, collected 5 days after the yellow fever booster vaccination. This sequence was found in a man between 18 and 29 years old who received the YFV17D yellow fever vaccine. The CDR3 region is CSVEREGRNEQFF. In DNA form, the CDR3 reads TGCAGCGTTGAACGAGAGGGACGGAATGAGCAGTTCTTC.